This T cell receptor beta chain was captured by sequencing in a study of blood T cell repertoires in COVID-19. Study as a whole: Sites in the United States, Italy and Spain provided acute and convalescent COVID-19 samples. The cDNA or gDNA used as material had been derived from T cells, B-cell-depleted T cells, or PBMCs.

Original methodology: Researchers report that nucleated cell counts were estimated from reference gene primer amplification. The protocol was immunoSEQ multiplex PCR, while the TCRdb copy is restricted to in-frame clones and leaves out a portion. V and J calls and clone size are as listed in that table; D and trimming were resolved from the DNA. Of about 44,000 clones in the sample, roughly nine tenths were seen once. The CDR3 length is 16 residues. The V gene lost 3 bases and the J gene lost 4 bases, with 19 bases spanning the gap. Germline values: CDR1 SGDLS, CDR2 YYNGEE. The genes are TRBV9 and TRBJ1-1, with D possibly matching TRBD1 (5 bases). The TCR was taken from a man aged 70 or older with active COVID-19. What was sequenced was peripheral blood. The CDR3 nucleotides are TGTGCCAGCAGCGGCACTGGGGGGGGAAAGTTCACTGAAGCTTTCTTT. Protein product: CASSGTGGGKFTEAFF.